Listed here is a single TCR beta chain. This sample is part of a study of blood T cell repertoires in COVID-19. Data came from immunoSEQ multiplex PCR; TCRdb stores just in-frame clones and leaves some out. This table has fewer than 250,000 clones, more than 80% appearing once. The source of this sequence is a woman under 30 who had recovered from COVID-19. The specimen sequenced was PBMCs or T cells enriched from blood (not recorded which).

This CDR3 reads CASSSGQGESYGYTF. For the CDR3, the DNA is TGTGCCAGCAGTTCGGGACAGGGGGAGAGTTATGGCTACACCTTC. The chain carries TRBV28 and TRBJ1-2; TRBD1 matches at 11 bases. The ends lost 4 bases at V and 5 bases at J; junction bases unmatched: 6. This CDR3 has 15 amino acids. The germline V gene encodes CDR1 MDHEN and CDR2 SYDVKM.